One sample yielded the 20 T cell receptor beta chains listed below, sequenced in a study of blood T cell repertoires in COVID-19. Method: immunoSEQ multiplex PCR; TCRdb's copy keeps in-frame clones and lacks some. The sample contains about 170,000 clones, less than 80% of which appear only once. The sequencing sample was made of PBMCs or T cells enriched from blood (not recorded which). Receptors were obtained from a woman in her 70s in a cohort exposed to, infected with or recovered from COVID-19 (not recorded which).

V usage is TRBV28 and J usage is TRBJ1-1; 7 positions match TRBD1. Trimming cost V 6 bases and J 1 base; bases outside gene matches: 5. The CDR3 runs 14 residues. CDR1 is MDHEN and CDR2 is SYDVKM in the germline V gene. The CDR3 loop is CASRPPGGNTEAFF. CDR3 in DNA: TGTGCCAGCAGACCGCCAGGGGGGAACACTGAAGCTTTCTTT.

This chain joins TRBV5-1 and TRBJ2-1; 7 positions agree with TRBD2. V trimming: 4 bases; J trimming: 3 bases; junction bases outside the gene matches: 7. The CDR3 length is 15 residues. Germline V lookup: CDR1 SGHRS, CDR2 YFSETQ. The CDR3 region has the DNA TGCGCCAGCAGCCCGGGGGGTCGTAACTACAATGAGCAGTTCTTC. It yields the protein CASSPGGRNYNEQFF. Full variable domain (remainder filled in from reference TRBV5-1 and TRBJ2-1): KAGVTQTPRYLIKTRGQQVTLSCSPISGHRSVSWYQQTPGQGLQFLFEYFSETQRNKGNFPGRFSGRQFSNSRSEMNVSTLELGDSALYLCASSPGGRNYNEQFFGPGTRLTVL.

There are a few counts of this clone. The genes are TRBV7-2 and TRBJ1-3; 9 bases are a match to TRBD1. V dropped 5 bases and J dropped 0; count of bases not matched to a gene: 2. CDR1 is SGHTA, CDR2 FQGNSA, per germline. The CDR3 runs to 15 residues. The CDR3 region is CASSQDRGSGNTIYF. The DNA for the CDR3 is TGTGCCAGCAGCCAGGACAGGGGCTCTGGAAACACCATATATTTT.

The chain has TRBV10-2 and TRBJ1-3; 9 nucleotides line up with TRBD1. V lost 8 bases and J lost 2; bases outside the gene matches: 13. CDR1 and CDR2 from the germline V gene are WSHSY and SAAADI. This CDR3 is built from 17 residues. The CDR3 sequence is CASWTGATLGAGNTIYF. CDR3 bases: TGCGCCAGCTGGACAGGGGCCACTCTAGGTGCTGGAAACACCATATATTTT.

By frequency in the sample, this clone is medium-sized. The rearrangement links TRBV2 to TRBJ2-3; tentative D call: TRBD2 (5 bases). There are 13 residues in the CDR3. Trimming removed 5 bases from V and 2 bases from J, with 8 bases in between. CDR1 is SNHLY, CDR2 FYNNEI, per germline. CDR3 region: CASSLDFTDTQYF. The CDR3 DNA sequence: TGTGCCAGCAGTTTGGACTTCACAGATACGCAGTATTTT.

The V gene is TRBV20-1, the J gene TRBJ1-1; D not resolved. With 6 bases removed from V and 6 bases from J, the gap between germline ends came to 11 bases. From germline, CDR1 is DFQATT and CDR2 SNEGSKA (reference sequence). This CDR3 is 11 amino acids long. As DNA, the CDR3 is TGCAGTGCCGCAGGCTTCTCTGAAGCTTTCTTT. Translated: CSAAGFSEAFF.

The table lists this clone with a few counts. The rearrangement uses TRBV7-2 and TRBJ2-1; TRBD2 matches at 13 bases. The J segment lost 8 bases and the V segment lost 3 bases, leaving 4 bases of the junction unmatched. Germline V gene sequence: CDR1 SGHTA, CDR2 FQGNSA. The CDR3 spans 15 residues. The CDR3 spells CASSFYTSGRDEQFF. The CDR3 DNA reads TGTGCCAGCAGCTTTTACACTAGCGGGAGGGATGAGCAGTTCTTC. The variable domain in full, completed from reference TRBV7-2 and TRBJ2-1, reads GAGVSQSPSNKVTEKGKDVELRCDPISGHTALYWYRQSLGQGLEFLIYFQGNSAPDKSGLPSDRFSAERTGGSVSTLTIQRTQQEDSAVYLCASSFYTSGRDEQFFGPGTRLTVL.

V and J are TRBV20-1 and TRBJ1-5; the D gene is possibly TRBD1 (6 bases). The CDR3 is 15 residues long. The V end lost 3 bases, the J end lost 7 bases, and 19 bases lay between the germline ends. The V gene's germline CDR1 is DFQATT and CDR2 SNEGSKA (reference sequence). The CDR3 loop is CSASEVQGYGQPQHF. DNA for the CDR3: TGCAGTGCTAGTGAAGTACAGGGATATGGACAGCCCCAGCATTTT.

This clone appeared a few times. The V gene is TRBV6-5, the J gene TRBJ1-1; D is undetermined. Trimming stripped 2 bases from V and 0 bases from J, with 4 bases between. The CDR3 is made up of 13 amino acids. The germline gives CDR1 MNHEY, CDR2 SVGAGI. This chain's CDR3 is CASSYTLNTEAFF. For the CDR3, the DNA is TGTGCCAGCAGTTACACATTGAACACTGAAGCTTTCTTT.

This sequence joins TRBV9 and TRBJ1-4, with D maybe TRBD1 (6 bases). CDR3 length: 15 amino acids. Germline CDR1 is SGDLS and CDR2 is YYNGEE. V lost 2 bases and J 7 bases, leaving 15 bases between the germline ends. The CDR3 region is CASSVSGGGFEKLFF. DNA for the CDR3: TGTGCCAGCAGCGTGTCCGGTGGGGGCTTTGAAAAACTGTTTTTT.

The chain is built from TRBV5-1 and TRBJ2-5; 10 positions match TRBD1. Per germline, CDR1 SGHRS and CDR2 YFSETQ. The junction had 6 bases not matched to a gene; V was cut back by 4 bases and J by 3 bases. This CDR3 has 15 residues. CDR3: CASSISGTGEETQYF. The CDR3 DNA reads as TGCGCCAGCAGCATTTCCGGGACAGGGGAAGAGACCCAGTACTTC.

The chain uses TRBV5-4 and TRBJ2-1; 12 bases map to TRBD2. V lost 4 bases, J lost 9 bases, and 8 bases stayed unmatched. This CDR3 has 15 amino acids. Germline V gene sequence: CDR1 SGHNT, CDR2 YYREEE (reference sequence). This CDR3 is CASSATSGRLGEQFF. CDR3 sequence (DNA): TGTGCCAGCAGCGCTACTAGCGGGAGGTTGGGTGAGCAGTTCTTC.

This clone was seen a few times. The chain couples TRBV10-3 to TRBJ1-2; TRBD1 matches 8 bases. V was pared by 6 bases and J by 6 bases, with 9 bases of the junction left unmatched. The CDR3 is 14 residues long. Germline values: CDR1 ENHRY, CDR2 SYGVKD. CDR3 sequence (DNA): TGTGCCATCAGCCGGACAGGGACTTTGGATGGCTACACCTTC. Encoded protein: CAISRTGTLDGYTF.

The CDR3 DNA reads TGTGCATTCGGGGTCGGCTCCTACGAGCAGTACTTC. It specifies CAFGVGSYEQYF. The chain combines TRBV30 with TRBJ2-7; TRBD2 is a possible D gene (5 bases). This CDR3 is 12 amino acids long. Germline V gene lookup returns CDR1 GTSNPN and CDR2 SVGIG (reference sequence).

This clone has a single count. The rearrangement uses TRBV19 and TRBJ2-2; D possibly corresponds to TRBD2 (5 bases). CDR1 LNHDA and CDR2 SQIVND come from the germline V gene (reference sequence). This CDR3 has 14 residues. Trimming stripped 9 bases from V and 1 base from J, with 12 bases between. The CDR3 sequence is CASLPRGNTGELFF. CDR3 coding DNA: TGTGCCAGCCTACCACGGGGGAACACCGGGGAGCTGTTTTTT.

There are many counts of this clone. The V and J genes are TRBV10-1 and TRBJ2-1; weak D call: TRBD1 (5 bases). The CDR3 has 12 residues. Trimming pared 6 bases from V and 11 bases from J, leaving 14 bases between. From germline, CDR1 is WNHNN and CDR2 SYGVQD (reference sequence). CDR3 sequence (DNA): TGCGCCAGCAGCCCCGATTTGGGGCAGCAGTTCTTC. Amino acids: CASSPDLGQQFF.

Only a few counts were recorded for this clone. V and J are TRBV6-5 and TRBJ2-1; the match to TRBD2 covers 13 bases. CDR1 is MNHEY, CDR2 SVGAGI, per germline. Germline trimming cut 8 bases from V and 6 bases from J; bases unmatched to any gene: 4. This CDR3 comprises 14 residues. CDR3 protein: CASGGLAGTNEQFF. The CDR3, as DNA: TGTGCCAGCGGGGGACTAGCGGGAACCAATGAGCAGTTCTTC.

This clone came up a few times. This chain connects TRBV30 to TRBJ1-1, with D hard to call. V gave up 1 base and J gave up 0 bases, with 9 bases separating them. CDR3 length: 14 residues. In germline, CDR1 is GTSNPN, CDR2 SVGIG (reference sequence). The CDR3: CAWSDSPLNTEAFF. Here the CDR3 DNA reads TGTGCCTGGAGTGACAGTCCTTTGAACACTGAAGCTTTCTTT. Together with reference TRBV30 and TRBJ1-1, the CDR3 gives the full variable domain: SQTIHQWPATLVQPVGSPLSLECTVEGTSNPNLYWYRQAAGRGLQLLFYSVGIGQISSEVPQNLSASRPQDRQFILSSKKLLLSDSGFYLCAWSDSPLNTEAFFGQGTRLTVV.

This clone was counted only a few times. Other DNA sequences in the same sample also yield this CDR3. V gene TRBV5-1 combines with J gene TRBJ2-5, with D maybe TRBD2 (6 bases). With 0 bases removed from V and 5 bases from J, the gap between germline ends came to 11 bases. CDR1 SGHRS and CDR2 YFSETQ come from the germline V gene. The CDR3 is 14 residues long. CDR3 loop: CASSLAPSEETQYF. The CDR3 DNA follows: TGCGCCAGCAGCTTGGCGCCTAGCGAGGAGACCCAGTACTTC. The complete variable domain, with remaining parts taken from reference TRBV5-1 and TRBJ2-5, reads KAGVTQTPRYLIKTRGQQVTLSCSPISGHRSVSWYQQTPGQGLQFLFEYFSETQRNKGNFPGRFSGRQFSNSRSEMNVSTLELGDSALYLCASSLAPSEETQYFGPGTRLLVL.

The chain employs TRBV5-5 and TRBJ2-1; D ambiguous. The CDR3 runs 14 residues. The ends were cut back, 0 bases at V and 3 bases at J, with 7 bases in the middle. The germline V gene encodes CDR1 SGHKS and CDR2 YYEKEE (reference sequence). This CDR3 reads CASSLVDIYNEQFF. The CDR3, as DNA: TGTGCCAGCAGCTTGGTTGACATCTACAATGAGCAGTTCTTC. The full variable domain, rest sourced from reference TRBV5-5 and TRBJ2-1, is DAGVTQSPTHLIKTRGQQVTLRCSPISGHKSVSWYQQVLGQGPQFIFQYYEKEERGRGNFPDRFSARQFPNYSSELNVNALLLGDSALYLCASSLVDIYNEQFFGPGTRLTVL.